The clone carrying this T cell receptor beta chain came up a few times. The antigen is undetermined. The source of the sample is a study of Graves' ophthalmopathy and Graves' hyperthyroidism. The study's findings and limits: Stable hyperthyroidism and ophthalmopathy were told apart by a 13-signature model, which achieved around 88% sensitivity and 65% to 83% specificity.

RNA transcripts were the source from which TCR beta CDR3 regions were amplified. HTBI-primed RT-PCR formed the first round, and a multiplex PCR formed the second. Each CDR3 protein gets one entry after TCRdb re-called the multiplex PCR reads with MiXCR. The sample includes about 180,000 distinct CDR3 sequences, 30% to 45% of them seen just once. Disease in donors with ophthalmopathy had moderate-to-severe activity, CAS ≥3, NOSPECS ≥4 and under 3 months' duration. Sequencing was carried out using peripheral blood. The TCR sequence derives from a woman aged 40 to 50 with Graves' ophthalmopathy.

CDR3 coding DNA: TGTGCCAGCAGGGCGGACAGTAACGAGCAGTACTTC. Its translation is CASRADSNEQYF. The rearrangement joins TRBV6-1 to TRBJ2-7, with a weak D call TRBD1 (6 bases). This CDR3 contains 12 residues. Germline CDR1 is MNHNS and CDR2 is SASEGT. Trimming took off 6 bases at V and 5 bases at J, with 11 bases between the two ends.